This TCR beta chain originates from a study of T-cell reconstitution after alpha-beta-depleted transplantation in children. Overall study findings and caveats: Expanded graft clones, several hundred of them, were reportedly the source of alpha-beta T cells about two months after transplant. Some patients showed high day-60 TCRbeta diversity, which derived from surviving recipient T cells and thymic progenitors. A year had passed since transplant, and T-cell counts and diversity by then came mostly from newly produced T cells.

Turning to this clonotype: Its antigen is currently unknown.

Unique molecular identifiers tagged the TCRbeta library. TCRdb redid the calling of the PCR reads with MiXCR, one entry per CDR3 protein. The repertoire has about 580,000 distinct CDR3 sequences, 23% of them found once; the top ten carry less than 15%. CDR3 length: 14 amino acids. V gave up 6 bases and J gave up 3 bases, with 12 bases separating them. Germline loops: CDR1 MNHNS, CDR2 SASEGT. The origin of this receptor is a boy in the first two years of life who had a stem cell transplant for acute myeloid leukemia, so the T cells may come from the graft donor. The rearrangement joins TRBV6-1 to TRBJ2-1; D possibly corresponds to TRBD1 (6 bases). The sequences come from PBMCs, mostly from graft donor cells, collected 360 days after TCRalphabeta/CD19-depleted stem cell transplant. CDR3 nucleotides: TGTGCCAGCAGCCCCACAGGGTACTACAATGAGCAGTTCTTC. This codes for CASSPTGYYNEQFF.